This TCR beta chain is drawn from a study of PD-1 and CTLA-4 blockade in melanoma (dated by TCRdb to the early 2020s). For context, the study as a whole: The study compared how PD-1 blockade and CTLA-4 blockade affected the melanoma-reactive CD8 T cell response in patients with melanoma.

Looking up the germline V gene yields CDR1 MRHNA and CDR2 SNTAGT. The CDR3 sequence holds 13 residues, the cysteine and phenylalanine included. Just CDR3 DNA is preserved here, 39 bases in frame from base 1. V loses 2 bases of germline sequence and J loses 6 bases, and the interval between the two ends is 10 bases. This clone has only one observation. Its antigen target is currently unknown. No base-level quality is on record; no much larger clone is a single base apart. Library generation was performed with the immunoSEQ multiplex PCR assay. In its TCRdb copy, this immuneACCESS table keeps in-frame sequences only and misses some clones. Where compared with another copy, unresolved V genes explain less than half of these, and the others have no known cause. Within this sample are approximately 33,000 clones, with around 90% of them counted one time only. The ten biggest clones cover about 8% of the sample.

This clonotype was sampled from a human donor with melanoma. The rearranged segments are TRBV6-4 and TRBJ1-1; no D segment can be confidently identified. Sequences were derived from CD8+ T cells from peripheral blood, sampled from a patient given anti-PD-1 treatment. The nucleotide sequence is TGTGCCAGCAGTGACCGAAGCCCCGCTGAAGCTTTCTTT. Protein translation: CASSDRSPAEAFF.